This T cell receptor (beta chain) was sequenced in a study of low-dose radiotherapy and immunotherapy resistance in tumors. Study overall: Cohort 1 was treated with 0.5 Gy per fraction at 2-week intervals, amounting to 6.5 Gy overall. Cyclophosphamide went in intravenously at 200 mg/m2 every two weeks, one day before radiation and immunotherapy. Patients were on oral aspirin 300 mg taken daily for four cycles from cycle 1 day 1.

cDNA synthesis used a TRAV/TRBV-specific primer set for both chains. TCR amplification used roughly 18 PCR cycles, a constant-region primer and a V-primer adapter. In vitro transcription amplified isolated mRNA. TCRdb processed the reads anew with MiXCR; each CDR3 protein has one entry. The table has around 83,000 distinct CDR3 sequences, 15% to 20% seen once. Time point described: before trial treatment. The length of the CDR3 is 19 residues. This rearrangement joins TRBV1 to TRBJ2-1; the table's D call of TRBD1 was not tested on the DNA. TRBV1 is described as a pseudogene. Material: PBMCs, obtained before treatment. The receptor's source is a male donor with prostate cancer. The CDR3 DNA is TGCGCCAGCAGCCAAGATAGGGCCCGGGGGCGGGGGGCCTACAATGAGCAGTTCTTC. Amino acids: CASSQDRARGRGAYNEQFF.